This is a list of T cell receptor beta chains from one sample in a study of blood T cell repertoires in COVID-19. Libraries were prepared by immunoSEQ multiplex PCR; TCRdb keeps only in-frame clonotypes and omits some of them. The data contain some 130,000 clones, approximately 90% of them singletons. The specimen sequenced was peripheral blood. The receptor source for this set is a man between 65 and 85 years old with active COVID-19. The CDR3 runs from the conserved cysteine through the conserved F or W. The D gene is left open where the match is weak. Some rows have no size entry. The others give once, few or many, or a class for an expanded clone.

j_call v_call clone_size d_call cdr3_nt cdr3_aa
TRBJ2-3 TRBV7-9 NA NA TGTGCCAGCAGGGCGGACACTTCCGGGACAGATACGCAGTATTTT CASRADTSGTDTQYF
TRBJ1-1 TRBV27 NA NA TGTGCCAGCAGTTTCGAAACCGGTCGGGACACTGAAGCTTTCTTT CASSFETGRDTEAFF
TRBJ2-1 TRBV14 NA TRBD2 TGTGCCAGCAGCCAAGCGACTAGCGGGGTGGATTTCTACAATGAGCAGTTCTTC CASSQATSGVDFYNEQFF
TRBJ2-1 TRBV18 NA TRBD2 TGTGCCAGCTCACCGACCCCCCGTTTAGCGGGAGACGGGAAGGATGAGCAGTTCTTC CASSPTPRLAGDGKDEQFF
TRBJ1-2 TRBV27 NA NA TGTGCCAGCAAAAAGGAGGGACTTCACTATGGCTACACCTTC CASKKEGLHYGYTF
TRBJ2-2 TRBV7-9 NA NA TGTGCCAGCAGCTTGGGAGCGGGGGAGCTGTTTTTT CASSLGAGELFF
TRBJ2-7 TRBV6-5 few NA TGTGCCAGCAGTTACTCGCGGGGACGCGAGCAGTACTTC CASSYSRGREQYF
TRBJ1-2 TRBV5-4 NA NA TGTGCCAGCAGTTTAAGGACAGAAGGCTATGGCTACACCTTC CASSLRTEGYGYTF
TRBJ1-4 TRBV7-2 NA TRBD1 TGTGCCAGCAGCTTGGGACAGGGGCGGGAAAAACTGTTTTTT CASSLGQGREKLFF
TRBJ1-1 TRBV4-1 NA TRBD1 TGCGCCAGCAGCCAAAGCCAGGACAGGGGGCATCGCACTGAAGCTTTCTTT CASSQSQDRGHRTEAFF
TRBJ1-1 TRBV7-2 NA TRBD1 TGTGCCAGCTCGTTTCTCGGGACAGGGAACACTGAAGCTTTCTTT CASSFLGTGNTEAFF
TRBJ1-2 TRBV18 NA TRBD1 TGTGCCAGCTCACCGGCCGGACAGGGGGCTGTCTATGGCTACACCTTC CASSPAGQGAVYGYTF
TRBJ1-5 TRBV6-2/TRBV6-3 NA TRBD1 TGTGCCAGCAGCTCCGACAGGGTTCAGCCCCAGCATTTT CASSSDRVQPQHF
TRBJ2-7 TRBV27 NA NA TGTGCCAGCAGTACGGGGGAGTACGAGCAGTACTTC CASSTGEYEQYF
TRBJ1-1 TRBV2 NA NA TGTGCCAGCAGTGAGGGGGGAACTGAAGCTTTCTTT CASSEGGTEAFF
TRBJ2-3 TRBV19 NA TRBD2 TGTGCCAGTAGTATAGGTCGGCTAGCGGCTAGCACAGATACGCAGTATTTT CASSIGRLAASTDTQYF
TRBJ1-6 TRBV5-4 NA NA TGTGCCAGCAGCTCATGGACAGATAATTCACCCCTCCACTTT CASSSWTDNSPLHF
TRBJ2-4 TRBV18 NA TRBD1 TGTGCCAGCTCGCCGCAGGGGGCCGGCGGTCGCATTCAGTACTTC CASSPQGAGGRIQYF
TRBJ2-7 TRBV5-8 NA TRBD2 TGTGCCAGCAGCACACGACTAGCGGGAGCCCACGAGCAGTACTTC CASSTRLAGAHEQYF
TRBJ2-1 TRBV4-3 NA TRBD1 TGCGCCAGCAGCCAAGTCCCGGGACAGGGAGGGAGGGAGCAGTTCTTC CASSQVPGQGGREQFF
TRBJ2-5 TRBV5-4 NA NA TGTGCCAGCAGCTTGGACGGGGGTCTCCAAGAAACCCAGTACTTC CASSLDGGLQETQYF
TRBJ2-7 TRBV5-4 NA TRBD2 TGTGCCAGCAGCTTGTCTAGCGGGGACCACTACGAGCAGTACTTC CASSLSSGDHYEQYF
TRBJ2-1 TRBV11-3 once NA TGTGCCAGCAGCCCGAGCAAGGTTAACGGCCGGGGAAATGAGCAGTTCTTC CASSPSKVNGRGNEQFF
TRBJ2-1 TRBV6-2/TRBV6-3 NA TRBD2 TGTGCCAGCAGCCCGCCTAGCGGAGTTTACAATGAGCAGTTCTTC CASSPPSGVYNEQFF
TRBJ2-7 TRBV7-2 NA TRBD1 TGTGCCAGCAGCTTACGCCTGGACAGGGTCTACGAGCAGTACTTC CASSLRLDRVYEQYF
TRBJ1-2 TRBV20-1 NA TRBD1 TGCAGTGCCACAGGGGTCGTGGGCTACACCTTC CSATGVVGYTF
TRBJ1-4 TRBV28 NA NA TGTGCCAGCAGTCCTGGGCTTGGGCGGGCTAATGAAAAACTGTTTTTT CASSPGLGRANEKLFF
TRBJ2-2 TRBV2 NA TRBD2 TGTGCCAGCAGATCTAGCGGGAGGGCCGCCGGGGAGCTGTTTTTT CASRSSGRAAGELFF